These T cell receptor beta chains were read from a single sample in a study of OX40 agonist ivuxolimab in advanced cancers. The method was immunoSEQ multiplex PCR; TCRdb's version includes in-frame clones alone and lacks a portion of them. The table has roughly 79,000 clones, around 93% seen once. The sample consisted of CD4+ or CD8+ T cells sorted from blood, taken in a trial of the OX40 agonist ivuxolimab. All receptors derive from an adult with an advanced solid tumor such as melanoma, head and neck, liver or kidney cancer. CDR3s include the opening cysteine and the closing phenylalanine or tryptophan. The D gene is left open where the match is weak. Rows may omit the clone size; those that give it use once, few, many or a size class.

V gene	clone size	D gene	J gene	CDR3 length	CDR3 protein	CDR3 DNA
TRBV5-4	NA	NA	TRBJ2-1	15	CASSPSSSAFNEQFF	TGTGCCAGCAGCCCCTCTTCGAGTGCCTTCAATGAGCAGTTCTTC
TRBV7-2	NA	NA	TRBJ2-1	18	CASSLNALLGGSYNEQFF	TGTGCCAGCAGCTTAAACGCCCTCCTTGGAGGCTCCTACAATGAGCAGTTCTTC
TRBV6-1	once	NA	TRBJ2-7	11	CLKAEIYEQYF	TGTCTCAAAGCGGAGATCTACGAGCAGTACTTC
TRBV7-9	NA	NA	TRBJ2-7	16	CASSGSWDSPVYEQYF	TGTGCCAGCAGCGGATCTTGGGACTCTCCTGTTTACGAGCAGTACTTC
TRBV4-2	NA	TRBD2	TRBJ2-3	16	CASSGGREGPLDTQYF	TGTGCCAGCAGCGGGGGGCGGGAGGGCCCGTTAGATACGCAGTATTTT
TRBV11-3	NA	TRBD1	TRBJ2-2	15	CASTLGQGRSGELFF	TGTGCCAGCACCCTAGGACAGGGGCGTTCCGGGGAGCTGTTTTTT
TRBV11-3	NA	NA	TRBJ2-7	14	CASSLEHAAYEQYF	TGTGCCAGCAGCTTAGAGCACGCAGCCTACGAGCAGTACTTC
TRBV7-3	NA	NA	TRBJ1-1	13	CASSLSKDTEAFF	TGTGCCAGCAGCTTATCGAAGGACACTGAAGCTTTCTTT
TRBV9	NA	TRBD2	TRBJ2-3	17	CASSVGGTSGGTDTQYF	TGTGCCAGCAGCGTAGGTGGGACTAGCGGAGGCACAGATACGCAGTATTTT
TRBV6-5	NA	TRBD1	TRBJ2-2	15	CASTRQGRNTGELFF	TGTGCCAGCACTCGACAGGGAAGGAACACCGGGGAGCTGTTTTTT
TRBV6-5	NA	NA	TRBJ2-7	14	CASSRRGGPDEQYF	TGTGCCAGCAGCCGCCGTGGGGGGCCTGACGAGCAGTACTTC
TRBV30	NA	TRBD1	TRBJ1-4	15	CAWSGLTGVGEKLFF	TGTGCCTGGAGTGGTCTGACAGGGGTCGGTGAAAAACTGTTTTTT
TRBV30	NA	NA	TRBJ2-3	13	CAWARGGTDTQYF	TGTGCCTGGGCTCGGGGCGGCACAGATACGCAGTATTTT
TRBV28	NA	NA	TRBJ2-7	15	CASSFPTIVSYEQYF	TGTGCCAGCAGTTTCCCAACTATAGTCTCCTACGAGCAGTACTTC
TRBV5-3	NA	TRBD1	TRBJ2-7	12	CARSLGQGEQYF	TGTGCCAGAAGCTTGGGACAGGGCGAGCAGTACTTC
TRBV4-2	NA	NA	TRBJ2-5	16	CASSQGILPGQETQYF	TGTGCCAGCAGCCAAGGTATCCTACCCGGCCAAGAGACCCAGTACTTC